This TCR beta chain was profiled in a study of cytomegalovirus exposure and HLA in healthy donors. Study in general: Earlier, about 180 million T cells were analyzed, and 95 million to 140 million unique TCR beta sequences were found among them. The study, taken as a whole, reports: The classifier, whose performance was assessed in both the original and validation cohorts, reportedly diagnosed cytomegalovirus status with high specificity and sensitivity.

Vbeta (60) and Jbeta (13) primers were used in the PCR. As originally analysed: Later work found 65 million to 85 million unique TCR beta chains, with 9.5 million to 14 million shared. The data were produced by immunoSEQ multiplex PCR, yet TCRdb's version contains in-frame clones alone and is incomplete. The V and J calls and clone size were taken over from that table, and D and trimming were inferred from the DNA. The data show around 110,000 clones, 66% seen once. On this clone itself: Its matching antigen is unknown.

Healthy bone marrow donors made up the donor group. This CDR3 comprises 17 residues. Germline V gene sequence: CDR1 SGHTA, CDR2 FQGNSA. V was trimmed by 1 base and J by 7 bases, leaving 21 bases between them. What was sequenced was PBMCs. The clonotype comes from a man aged 18 to 29 in good health and CMV-seronegative. This sequence joins TRBV7-2 and TRBJ2-3; D is perhaps TRBD2 (6 bases). The CDR3 DNA sequence: TGTGCCAGCAGCTTAGACTGGAGCTGGGGCGGGGAAAATACGCAGTATTTT. This codes for CASSLDWSWGGENTQYF.